The 20 T cell receptor beta chains given below trace back to one sample, sequenced in a study of T cells in localized non-small cell lung cancer. The data were produced by immunoSEQ multiplex PCR, yet TCRdb's version contains in-frame clones alone and is incomplete. Among over 1,000 clones listed, over 25% were seen once. The sequenced sample was normal lung tissue next to the tumor, obtained before any cancer treatment. These receptors originate from a male donor aged 60 or over with stage I squamous cell lung carcinoma.

The chain links TRBV19 to TRBJ2-4; D is undetermined. The CDR3 covers 14 residues. The V gene lost 8 bases and the J gene lost 6 bases, with 17 bases spanning the gap. Germline V gene sequence: CDR1 LNHDA, CDR2 SQIVND (reference sequence). The CDR3 loop is CASGSAPGINIQYF. As DNA, the CDR3 is TGTGCCAGTGGGTCGGCACCTGGGATAAACATTCAGTACTTC. Combining the CDR3 with reference TRBV19 and TRBJ2-4 gives the whole variable domain DGGITQSPKYLFRKEGQNVTLSCEQNLNHDAMYWYRQDPGQGLRLIYYSQIVNDFQKGDIAEGYSVSREKKESFPLTVTSAQKNPTAFYLCASGSAPGINIQYFGAGTRLSVL.

CDR3 DNA sequence: TGTGCCAGTAGTATAGATCATTCATCGGCTAGCTTCACAGATACGCAGTATTTT. This codes for CASSIDHSSASFTDTQYF. The V and J genes are TRBV19 and TRBJ2-3; D is possibly TRBD2 (5 bases). The V gene's germline CDR1 is LNHDA and CDR2 SQIVND (reference sequence). This CDR3 has 18 amino acids. V dropped 0 bases and J dropped 2 bases, with 18 bases sitting between them. The complete variable domain, with remaining parts taken from reference TRBV19 and TRBJ2-3, reads DGGITQSPKYLFRKEGQNVTLSCEQNLNHDAMYWYRQDPGQGLRLIYYSQIVNDFQKGDIAEGYSVSREKKESFPLTVTSAQKNPTAFYLCASSIDHSSASFTDTQYFGPGTRLTVL.

This clone came up a few times. The V call is TRBV30, the J call TRBJ2-4, with unresolved D. V shed 0 bases and J shed 0 bases, with 12 bases lying between them. This CDR3 has 16 amino acids. CDR1 and CDR2 from the germline V gene are GTSNPN and SVGIG (reference sequence). The CDR3 DNA follows: TGTGCCTGGAGTGTGGAAGGGAACCTAGCCAAAAACATTCAGTACTTC. The encoded protein is CAWSVEGNLAKNIQYF.

The V call is TRBV11-3, the J call TRBJ1-1, with D possibly matching TRBD1 (5 bases). Germline-derived CDR1 and CDR2 are SGHNT and YENEEA. The CDR3 has 14 amino acids. V dropped 3 bases and J dropped 5 bases, with 13 bases sitting between them. CDR3 nucleotides: TGTGCCAGCAGCTTTGAAGGGGTCGGGACTGAAGCTTTCTTT. It encodes CASSFEGVGTEAFF.

The chain joins TRBV25-1 to TRBJ1-1; perhaps TRBD1 as D (5 bases). CDR1 and CDR2 (germline): MGHDK, SYGVNS. V gave up 3 bases and J gave up 0 bases, with 14 bases separating them. There are 16 residues in the CDR3. DNA of the CDR3: TGTGCCAGCAGTGATACTGGGGGTCAGGTGAACACTGAAGCTTTCTTT. This codes for CASSDTGGQVNTEAFF.

This clone was seen a few times. This chain uses TRBV11-3 with TRBJ2-7; possible D gene TRBD2, 5 bases. The CDR3 length is 15 residues. The V gene lost 4 bases and the J gene lost 5 bases, with 18 bases spanning the gap. The V gene's germline CDR1 is SGHNT and CDR2 YENEEA. The chain's CDR3 is CASSWFKEAGDEQYF. The CDR3 DNA is TGTGCCAGCAGCTGGTTTAAGGAGGCCGGGGACGAGCAGTACTTC.

The chain has TRBV10-3 and TRBJ2-7; D uncertain. Trimming removed 0 bases at V and 3 bases at J, with 3 bases between. This CDR3 is built from 12 residues. CDR1 is ENHRY, CDR2 SYGVKD, per germline. The CDR3 region is CAISESNYEQYF. CDR3 DNA sequence: TGTGCCATCAGTGAGTCTAACTACGAGCAGTACTTC.

The chain has TRBV19 and TRBJ2-1; 8 bases map to TRBD1. Germline values: CDR1 LNHDA, CDR2 SQIVND (reference sequence). J lost 6 bases, V lost 9 bases, and 10 bases had no gene match. There are 14 residues in the CDR3. The CDR3 DNA reads TGTGCCAGCATGCTGGGACAGGTCCCCAATGAGCAGTTCTTC. It translates to CASMLGQVPNEQFF. The full variable domain, in which reference TRBV19 and TRBJ2-1 provide the parts outside the CDR3, is DGGITQSPKYLFRKEGQNVTLSCEQNLNHDAMYWYRQDPGQGLRLIYYSQIVNDFQKGDIAEGYSVSREKKESFPLTVTSAQKNPTAFYLCASMLGQVPNEQFFGPGTRLTVL.

The chain uses TRBV19 and TRBJ1-4, with D uncertain. The ends were cut back, 2 bases at V and 0 bases at J, with 13 bases in the middle. CDR1 is LNHDA, CDR2 SQIVND, per germline (reference sequence). This CDR3 is 17 amino acids long. The CDR3 nucleotides are TGTGCCAGTAGTATATTTCTCTTACAACCAACTAATGAAAAACTGTTTTTT. The encoded protein is CASSIFLLQPTNEKLFF.

This chain uses TRBV11-3 with TRBJ2-5, with 7 bases fitting TRBD2. Germline V lookup: CDR1 SGHNT, CDR2 YENEEA. The trim removed 4 bases at V and 5 bases at J, leaving 7 bases unmatched. This CDR3 has 14 residues. In DNA form, the CDR3 reads TGTGCCAGCAGCTCCGGGAGGCCGGATGAGACCCAGTACTTC. Its protein is CASSSGRPDETQYF.

The chain couples TRBV30 to TRBJ1-1; 7 bases match TRBD1. J lost 5 bases, V lost 5 bases, and 8 bases had no gene match. The germline gives CDR1 GTSNPN, CDR2 SVGIG (reference sequence). The CDR3 consists of 13 residues. CDR3 amino acids: CAWARQGWTEAFF. The CDR3 region has the DNA TGTGCCTGGGCCAGACAGGGTTGGACTGAAGCTTTCTTT.

This clone was observed once. The J gene is TRBJ2-7, the V gene TRBV30; D remains unclear. CDR1 is GTSNPN, CDR2 SVGIG, per germline (reference sequence). The germline V and J ends were trimmed by 2 bases and 2 bases, with 10 bases remaining between them. The CDR3 loop spans 13 amino acids. The CDR3 nucleotides are TGTGCCTGGAGTAGGCTATCGACCTACGAGCAGTACTTC. The encoded protein is CAWSRLSTYEQYF.

This clone is medium-sized (0.01 to 0.1%) in the sample. The chain uses TRBV6-8 and TRBJ1-3; 8 bases agree with TRBD1. The trim removed 7 bases at V and 0 bases at J, leaving 8 bases unmatched. The CDR3 loop spans 16 amino acids. CDR1 and CDR2 (germline): MNHGY, SAAAGT. The CDR3 nucleotides read TGTGCCAGCATCGACACCGGGACAGGCTCTGGAAACACCATATATTTT. Protein product: CASIDTGTGSGNTIYF.

This clone has only a few counts. The genes are TRBV6-8 and TRBJ1-6, with a tentative D call TRBD1 (6 bases). Trimming left V 10 bases short and J 9 bases short, with 16 bases between. The CDR3 has 13 residues. Germline values: CDR1 MNHGY, CDR2 SAAAGT. The chain's CDR3 is CATLYRESSPLHF. CDR3 nucleotide sequence: TGTGCCACCCTATACAGGGAGAGTTCACCCCTCCACTTT.

The genes are TRBV6-8 and TRBJ2-2; D tentatively fits TRBD1 or TRBD2 (5 bases each). Germline V CDR1 and CDR2: MNHGY, SAAAGT. The germline V and J ends were trimmed by 7 bases and 1 base, with 10 bases remaining between them. CDR3 length equals 14 residues. DNA for the CDR3: TGTGCCAGCACCCTGGGGGTGAACACCGGGGAGCTGTTTTTT. Translated, it gives CASTLGVNTGELFF.

This clone ranks as large. V gene TRBV9 combines with J gene TRBJ2-1; D perhaps matches TRBD1 (6 bases). V lost 7 bases, J lost 4 bases, and 18 bases lay in between. CDR1 and CDR2 (germline): SGDLS, YYNGEE. CDR3 length: 15 amino acids. CDR3 loop: CASAPQGVIYNEQFF. As DNA, the CDR3 is TGTGCCAGCGCGCCACAGGGAGTGATATACAATGAGCAGTTCTTC. The whole variable domain, filled in from reference TRBV9 and TRBJ2-1, reads DSGVTQTPKHLITATGQRVTLRCSPRSGDLSVYWYQQSLDQGLQFLIQYYNGEERAKGNILERFSAQQFPDLHSELNLSSLELGDSALYFCASAPQGVIYNEQFFGPGTRLTVL.

The chain combines TRBV30 with TRBJ1-1; TRBD1 might be the D (6 bases). Germline V gene lookup returns CDR1 GTSNPN and CDR2 SVGIG (reference sequence). V was trimmed by 0 bases and J by 11 bases, leaving 16 bases between them. The CDR3 loop spans 13 amino acids. CDR3 DNA sequence: TGTGCCTGGAGTGTAACAGGAGGGGGGTTGGCTTTCTTT. It is translated as CAWSVTGGGLAFF.

The gene calls are TRBV28 and TRBJ1-5; no clear D gene. Trimming cost V 3 bases and J 10 bases, with 10 bases left between them. In germline, CDR1 is MDHEN, CDR2 SYDVKM. The CDR3 is made up of 12 amino acids. In DNA form, the CDR3 reads TGTGCCAGCAGTTTGCCCCCCAACCCCCAGCATTTT. Translating it yields CASSLPPNPQHF.

The gene calls are TRBV10-2 and TRBJ2-7, with TRBD1 matching 8 bases. The junction had 8 bases not matched to a gene; V was cut back by 7 bases and J by 0 bases. The germline CDR1 and CDR2 sequences are WSHSY and SAAADI. This CDR3 is built from 15 residues. The CDR3 bases are TGCGCCAGCATGAGAGGGACAGGAAGCTCCTACGAGCAGTACTTC. This translates into CASMRGTGSSYEQYF.

This clone is termed medium-sized. CDR3 residues: CASSHGQRAGELFF. Written as DNA, the CDR3 is TGTGCCAGCAGCCATGGACAGAGGGCCGGGGAGCTGTTTTTT. The gene calls are TRBV7-4 and TRBJ2-2; the D gene is possibly TRBD1 (6 bases). This CDR3 spans 14 amino acids. V was clipped by 5 bases and J by 6 bases, with 13 bases between them. Germline V gene data show CDR1 as SGHVT and CDR2 as SQSDAQ.